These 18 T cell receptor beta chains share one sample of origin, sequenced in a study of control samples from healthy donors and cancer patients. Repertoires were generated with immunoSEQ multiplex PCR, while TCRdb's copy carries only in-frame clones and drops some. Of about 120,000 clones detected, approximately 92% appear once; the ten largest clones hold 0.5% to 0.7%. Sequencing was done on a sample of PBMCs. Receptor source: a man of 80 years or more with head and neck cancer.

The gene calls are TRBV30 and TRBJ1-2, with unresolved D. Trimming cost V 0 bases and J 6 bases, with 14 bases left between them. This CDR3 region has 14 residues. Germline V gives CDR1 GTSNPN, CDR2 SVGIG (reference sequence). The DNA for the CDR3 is TGTGCCTGGAGTGTTACGGGTGGAAGGAATGGCTACACCTTC. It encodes CAWSVTGGRNGYTF.

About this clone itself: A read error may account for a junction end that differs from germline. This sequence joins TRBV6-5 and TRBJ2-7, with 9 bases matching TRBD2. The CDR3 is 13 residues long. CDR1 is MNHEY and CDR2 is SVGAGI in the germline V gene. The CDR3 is CASSSREGYAQYF. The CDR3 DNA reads TGTGCCAGCAGTTCGCGGGAGGGCTACGCGCAGTACTTC.

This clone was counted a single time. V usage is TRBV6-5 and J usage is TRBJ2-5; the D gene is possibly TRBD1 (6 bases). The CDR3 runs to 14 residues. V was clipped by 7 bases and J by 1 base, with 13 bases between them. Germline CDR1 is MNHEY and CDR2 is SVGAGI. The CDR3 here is CASKGVGGQETQYF. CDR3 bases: TGTGCCAGCAAAGGAGTAGGGGGCCAAGAGACCCAGTACTTC.

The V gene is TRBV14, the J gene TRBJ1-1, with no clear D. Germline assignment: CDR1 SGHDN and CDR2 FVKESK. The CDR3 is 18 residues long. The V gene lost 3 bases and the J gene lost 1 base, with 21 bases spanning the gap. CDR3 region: CASSHRERFVGKNTEAFF. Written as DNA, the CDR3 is TGTGCCAGCAGCCACCGAGAAAGATTTGTCGGGAAGAACACTGAAGCTTTCTTT.

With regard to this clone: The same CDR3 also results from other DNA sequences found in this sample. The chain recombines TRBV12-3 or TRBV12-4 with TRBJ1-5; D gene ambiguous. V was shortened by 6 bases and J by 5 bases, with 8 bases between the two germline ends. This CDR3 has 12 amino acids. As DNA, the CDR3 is TGTGCCAGCAGGAGGACTGATCAGCCCCAGCATTTT. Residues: CASRRTDQPQHF.

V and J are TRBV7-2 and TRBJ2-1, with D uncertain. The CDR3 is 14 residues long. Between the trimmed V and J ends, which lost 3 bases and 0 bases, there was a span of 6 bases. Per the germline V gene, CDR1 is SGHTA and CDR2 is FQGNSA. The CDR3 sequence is CASSLDHSYNEQFF. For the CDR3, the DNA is TGTGCCAGCAGCTTGGACCACTCCTACAATGAGCAGTTCTTC.

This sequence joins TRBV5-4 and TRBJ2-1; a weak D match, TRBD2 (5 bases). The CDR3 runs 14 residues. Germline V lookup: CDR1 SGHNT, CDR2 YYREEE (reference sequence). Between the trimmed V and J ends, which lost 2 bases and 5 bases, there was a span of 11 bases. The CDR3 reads CASSLRGKDNEQFF. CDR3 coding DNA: TGTGCCAGCAGCTTACGGGGAAAGGACAATGAGCAGTTCTTC.

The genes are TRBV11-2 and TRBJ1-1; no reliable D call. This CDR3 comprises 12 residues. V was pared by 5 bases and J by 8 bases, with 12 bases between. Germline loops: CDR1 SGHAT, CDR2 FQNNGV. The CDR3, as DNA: TGTGCCAGCAGCCCGCTCAAGAGGGAAGCTTTCTTT. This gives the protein CASSPLKREAFF.

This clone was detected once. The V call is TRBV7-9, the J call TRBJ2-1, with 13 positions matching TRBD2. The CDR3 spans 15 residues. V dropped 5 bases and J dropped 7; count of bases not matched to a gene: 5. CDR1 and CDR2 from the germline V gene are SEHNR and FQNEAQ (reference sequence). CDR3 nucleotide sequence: TGTGCCAGCAGCCTGGGACTAGCGGGGATAAATGAGCAGTTCTTC. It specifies CASSLGLAGINEQFF.

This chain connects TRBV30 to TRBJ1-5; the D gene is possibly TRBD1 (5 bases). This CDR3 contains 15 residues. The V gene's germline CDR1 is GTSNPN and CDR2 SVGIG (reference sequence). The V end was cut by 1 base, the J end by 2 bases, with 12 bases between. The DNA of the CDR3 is TGTGCCTGGAGTGGAATCCTGGGGGGCAATCAGCCCCAGCATTTT. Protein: CAWSGILGGNQPQHF.

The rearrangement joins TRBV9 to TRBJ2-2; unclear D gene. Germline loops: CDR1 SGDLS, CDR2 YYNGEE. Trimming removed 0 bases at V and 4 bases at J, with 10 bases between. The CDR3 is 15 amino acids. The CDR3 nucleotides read TGTGCCAGCAGCGTAGGCGAAGGATCCACCGGGGAGCTGTTTTTT. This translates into CASSVGEGSTGELFF.

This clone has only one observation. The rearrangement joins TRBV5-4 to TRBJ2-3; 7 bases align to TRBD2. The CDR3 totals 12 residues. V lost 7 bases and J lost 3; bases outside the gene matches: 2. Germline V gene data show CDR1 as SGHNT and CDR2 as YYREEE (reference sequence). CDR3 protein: CASLGGTDTQYF. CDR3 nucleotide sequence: TGTGCCAGCTTGGGGGGGACAGATACGCAGTATTTT.

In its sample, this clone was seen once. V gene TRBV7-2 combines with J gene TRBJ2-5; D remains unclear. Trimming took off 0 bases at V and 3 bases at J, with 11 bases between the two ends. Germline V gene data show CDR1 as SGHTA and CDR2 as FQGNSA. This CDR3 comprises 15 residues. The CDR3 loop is CASSLALGPKETQYF. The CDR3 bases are TGTGCCAGCAGCTTAGCGCTGGGTCCAAAAGAGACCCAGTACTTC.

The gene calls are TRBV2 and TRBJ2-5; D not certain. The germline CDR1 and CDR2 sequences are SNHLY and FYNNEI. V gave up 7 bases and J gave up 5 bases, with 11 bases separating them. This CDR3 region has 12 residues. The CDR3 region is CASNGLMETQYF. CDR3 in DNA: TGTGCCAGCAACGGGCTCATGGAGACCCAGTACTTC.

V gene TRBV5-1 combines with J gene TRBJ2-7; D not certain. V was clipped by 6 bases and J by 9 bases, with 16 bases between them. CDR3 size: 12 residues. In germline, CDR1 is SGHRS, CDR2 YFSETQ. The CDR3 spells CASTDGFVGQYF. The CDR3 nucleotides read TGCGCCAGCACGGACGGGTTTGTTGGGCAGTACTTC.

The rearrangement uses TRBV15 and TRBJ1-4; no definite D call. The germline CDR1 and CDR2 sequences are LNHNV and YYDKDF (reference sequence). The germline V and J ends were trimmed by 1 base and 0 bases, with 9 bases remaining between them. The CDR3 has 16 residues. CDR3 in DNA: TGTGCCACCAGCAGAGGGAACCTGGCAACTAATGAAAAACTGTTTTTT. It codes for CATSRGNLATNEKLFF.

CDR3 sequence (DNA): TGTGCCTGGAAGACCGAGACACAATATAATTCACCCCTCCACTTT. Protein: CAWKTETQYNSPLHF. The genes are TRBV30 and TRBJ1-6; no reliable D call. Trimming stripped 4 bases from V and 4 bases from J, with 14 bases between. CDR3 length: 15 residues. CDR1 is GTSNPN, CDR2 SVGIG, per germline (reference sequence).

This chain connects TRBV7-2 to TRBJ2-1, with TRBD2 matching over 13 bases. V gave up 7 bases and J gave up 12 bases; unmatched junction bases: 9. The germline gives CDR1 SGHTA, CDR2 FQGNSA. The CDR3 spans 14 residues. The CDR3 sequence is CASTQGRLAGGQFF. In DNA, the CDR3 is TGTGCCAGCACCCAGGGGCGACTAGCGGGGGGGCAGTTCTTC.